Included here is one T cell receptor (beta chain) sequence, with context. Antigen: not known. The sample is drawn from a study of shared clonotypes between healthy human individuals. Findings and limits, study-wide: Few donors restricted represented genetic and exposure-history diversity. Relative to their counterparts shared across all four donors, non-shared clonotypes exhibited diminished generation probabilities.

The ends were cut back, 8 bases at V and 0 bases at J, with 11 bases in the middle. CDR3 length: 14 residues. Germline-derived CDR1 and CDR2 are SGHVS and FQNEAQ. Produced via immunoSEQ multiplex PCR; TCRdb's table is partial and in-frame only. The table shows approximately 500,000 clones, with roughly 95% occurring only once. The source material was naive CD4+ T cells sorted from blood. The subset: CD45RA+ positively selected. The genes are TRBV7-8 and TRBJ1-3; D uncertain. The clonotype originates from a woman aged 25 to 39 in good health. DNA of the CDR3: TGTGCCAGCTTCCCAGTGATCTCTGGAAACACCATATATTTT. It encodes CASFPVISGNTIYF.